What follows are 31 T cell receptor beta chains derived from one specimen sequenced in a study of tumor-infiltrating lymphocytes in localized non-small cell lung cancer. This table comes from immunoSEQ multiplex PCR, and its TCRdb copy is limited to in-frame clones, with some not included. Of about 12,000 clones in the sample, roughly 80% were seen once. The material sequenced was lung tumor tissue. The receptors stem from a human donor with non-small cell lung cancer.

The CDR3, as DNA: TGTGCCAGCTCGGGGGAGCAGGGGTATGAAAAACTGTTTTTT. Translating it yields CASSGEQGYEKLFF. The chain couples TRBV11-3 to TRBJ1-4, with a tentative D call TRBD1 (6 bases). V shed 8 bases and J shed 6 bases, with 16 bases lying between them. CDR1 is SGHNT, CDR2 YENEEA, per germline. CDR3 length equals 14 residues.

This clone is deemed medium-sized (0.01 to 0.1%). The chain links TRBV7-8 to TRBJ2-7, with 9 positions matching TRBD1. Germline CDR1 SGHVS, CDR2 FQNEAQ. The CDR3 length is 16 residues. The V gene end was trimmed by 0 bases and the J gene end by 3 bases; junction bases not matched to a gene: 6. The CDR3 bases are TGTGCCAGCAGCTTAGCGAGTAGGACAGGGGACTACGAGCAGTACTTC. Translating it yields CASSLASRTGDYEQYF.

This rearrangement joins TRBV5-1 to TRBJ2-2, with 7 bases aligning to TRBD2. The germline V gene encodes CDR1 SGHRS and CDR2 YFSETQ. The CDR3 is 15 residues long. The trim removed 3 bases at V and 5 bases at J, leaving 7 bases unmatched. The DNA of the CDR3 is TGCGCCAGCAGCTCCGGACTAGACAGAACCGGGGAGCTGTTTTTT. Protein: CASSSGLDRTGELFF.

This clone has only one observation. This chain joins TRBV5-1 and TRBJ1-2; D is unresolved. Trimming removed 4 bases from V and 4 bases from J, with 14 bases in between. The CDR3 loop spans 14 amino acids. The germline CDR1 and CDR2 sequences are SGHRS and YFSETQ. DNA for the CDR3: TGCGCCAGCAGCGGAACGGACGGAACCTATGGCTACACCTTC. This encodes CASSGTDGTYGYTF.

The gene calls are TRBV11-2 and TRBJ1-1; a weak D match, TRBD1 (6 bases). V lost 5 bases and J 5 bases, leaving 15 bases between the germline ends. Germline CDR1 SGHAT, CDR2 FQNNGV. The CDR3 consists of 14 residues. The CDR3 spells CASSGDTRRTEAFF. CDR3 bases: TGTGCCAGCAGCGGGGACACCCGGAGGACTGAAGCTTTCTTT.

The chain joins TRBV4-2 to TRBJ1-1; D remains unclear. V lost 5 bases and J lost 4, with 5 bases in between. There are 11 residues in the CDR3. From germline, CDR1 is LGHNA and CDR2 YNFKEQ. The CDR3 DNA reads TGTGCCAGCAGCTGGGGCACTGAAGCTTTCTTT. Translation: CASSWGTEAFF.

The rearrangement uses TRBV5-6 and TRBJ1-1; D ambiguous. V was trimmed by 4 bases and J by 4 bases, leaving 14 bases between them. The germline V gene has CDR1 SGHDT and CDR2 YYEEEE. This CDR3 has 14 residues. The CDR3 sequence is CASSPRMGSTEAFF. CDR3 DNA sequence: TGTGCCAGCAGCCCCAGAATGGGGAGCACTGAAGCTTTCTTT.

The chain is built from TRBV20-1 and TRBJ1-5; no firm D call. Germline assignment: CDR1 DFQATT and CDR2 SNEGSKA (reference sequence). The V and J ends lost 5 bases and 6 bases respectively, with 8 bases between them. The CDR3 length is 11 residues. CDR3 coding DNA: TGCAGTGCTGGCGCGCCTCAGCCCCAGCATTTT. Its translation is CSAGAPQPQHF.

The rearrangement uses TRBV6-1 and TRBJ2-7, with D tentatively TRBD2 (6 bases). The CDR3 sequence is 13 residues long. The germline V gene encodes CDR1 MNHNS and CDR2 SASEGT. V dropped 0 bases and J dropped 6 bases, with 9 bases sitting between them. The CDR3 region has the DNA TGTGCCAGCAGTGAAGCAGGAGGGAGCGAGCAGTACTTC. Its protein product is CASSEAGGSEQYF.

This clone was detected only a few times. V gene TRBV10-3 combines with J gene TRBJ2-5; possible D gene TRBD2, 6 bases. Trimming took 4 bases from V and 2 from J, leaving 11 bases between them. The CDR3 contains 14 residues. Per the germline V gene, CDR1 is ENHRY and CDR2 is SYGVKD. As DNA, the CDR3 is TGTGCCATCAGTGTGGGGGGAGAACAAGAGACCCAGTACTTC. Protein sequence: CAISVGGEQETQYF.

This sequence joins TRBV6-6 and TRBJ1-5; D remains unclear. The germline gives CDR1 MNHNY, CDR2 SVGAGI (reference sequence). The CDR3 consists of 16 residues. V lost 2 bases and J lost 0, with 11 bases in between. The CDR3 sequence is CASSYPQTGSNQPQHF. CDR3 nucleotide sequence: TGTGCCAGCAGTTACCCCCAGACGGGTAGCAATCAGCCCCAGCATTTT.

The CDR3 region is CASSLGGDSTYEQYF. CDR3 nucleotides: TGTGCCAGCAGCTTAGGGGGGGACAGCACCTACGAGCAGTACTTC. The chain links TRBV7-6 to TRBJ2-7, with TRBD1 as a possible D gene (7 bases). Germline V gene data show CDR1 as SGHVS and CDR2 as FNYEAQ. The V end lost 1 base, the J end lost 2 bases, and 12 bases lay between the germline ends. There are 15 residues in the CDR3.

The chain uses TRBV5-8 and TRBJ1-6; 8 bases fit TRBD1. J was trimmed by 7 bases and V by 1 base; bases with no gene match: 4. The length of the CDR3 is 15 residues. Germline V gene data show CDR1 as SGHTS and CDR2 as YDEGEE. The CDR3 coding sequence is TGTGCCAGCAGCTTGAGGACAGGGACGAATTCACCCCTCCACTTT. As protein: CASSLRTGTNSPLHF.

The rearrangement links TRBV5-5 to TRBJ2-7, with D perhaps given as TRBD1 or TRBD2 (7 bases each). The CDR3 is made up of 16 amino acids. V was clipped by 4 bases and J by 3 bases, with 20 bases between them. Germline lookup yields CDR1 SGHKS and CDR2 YYEKEE (reference sequence). The CDR3 is CASSPGGQLKRYEQYF. The CDR3 DNA is TGTGCCAGCAGCCCGGGGGGACAGTTAAAACGCTACGAGCAGTACTTC.

This clone was counted a single time. The chain uses TRBV7-9 and TRBJ1-1, with unresolved D. Germline CDR1 and CDR2: SEHNR and FQNEAQ (reference sequence). V was trimmed by 1 base and J by 4 bases, leaving 7 bases between them. This CDR3 comprises 13 residues. CDR3 residues: CASSLGTGTEAFF. The CDR3 bases are TGTGCCAGCAGCTTAGGGACGGGCACTGAAGCTTTCTTT. Using reference TRBV7-9 and TRBJ1-1 for the parts outside the CDR3, the full variable domain is DTGVSQNPRHKITKRGQNVTFRCDPISEHNRLYWYRQTLGQGPEFLTYFQNEAQLEKSRLLSDRFSAERPKGSFSTLEIQRTEQGDSAMYLCASSLGTGTEAFFGQGTRLTVV.

The chain is built from TRBV5-1 and TRBJ2-5; TRBD1 or TRBD2 may be the D gene (6 bases each). V was trimmed by 2 bases and J by 5 bases, leaving 10 bases between them. CDR3 length: 13 residues. Germline loops: CDR1 SGHRS, CDR2 YFSETQ. CDR3 coding DNA: TGCGCCAGCAGCTTAGGGGGAGGCGAGACCCAGTACTTC. Amino acids: CASSLGGGETQYF. The variable domain in full, completed from reference TRBV5-1 and TRBJ2-5, reads KAGVTQTPRYLIKTRGQQVTLSCSPISGHRSVSWYQQTPGQGLQFLFEYFSETQRNKGNFPGRFSGRQFSNSRSEMNVSTLELGDSALYLCASSLGGGETQYFGPGTRLLVL.

This chain uses TRBV18 with TRBJ2-7; D perhaps matches TRBD1 (5 bases). CDR3 length equals 15 residues. Trimming removed 3 bases from V and 9 bases from J, with 21 bases in between. Germline CDR1 KGHSH, CDR2 LQKENI. This CDR3 reads CASSPTDSSILVQYF. The CDR3 coding sequence is TGTGCCAGCTCACCTACCGACAGTTCAATCTTGGTGCAGTACTTC.

The CDR3 loop is CASSGRHASSGANVLTF. The DNA of the CDR3 is TGTGCCAGCAGCGGCCGACATGCCTCATCTGGGGCCAACGTCCTGACTTTC. This chain links TRBV9 with TRBJ2-6; D call uncertain. The CDR3 spans 17 residues. The germline CDR1 and CDR2 sequences are SGDLS and YYNGEE. Trimming stripped 3 bases from V and 1 base from J, with 14 bases between.

The chain has TRBV11-2 and TRBJ2-7, with 7 nucleotides matching TRBD1. This CDR3 has 13 residues. CDR1 and CDR2 (germline): SGHAT, FQNNGV. V gave up 6 bases and J gave up 4 bases; unmatched junction bases: 6. Written as DNA, the CDR3 is TGTGCCAGCAGATTTACAGGGGAATACGAGCAGTACTTC. It is translated as CASRFTGEYEQYF.

The V gene is TRBV6-1, the J gene TRBJ2-1, with D tentatively TRBD1 (5 bases). The length of the CDR3 is 16 residues. Trimming shortened V by 0 bases and J by 1 base, and 10 bases separated the two germline ends. Germline CDR1 MNHNS, CDR2 SASEGT. The CDR3 coding sequence is TGTGCCAGCAGTGAAGCGGTAAGGGGTTCCTACAATGAGCAGTTCTTC. This encodes CASSEAVRGSYNEQFF.

J is TRBJ1-2 and V is TRBV7-2; TRBD1 is a possible D gene (6 bases). CDR1 and CDR2 (germline): SGHTA, FQGNSA. Trimming cost V 3 bases and J 10 bases, with 18 bases left between them. The CDR3 consists of 14 residues. The CDR3 reads CASSFVQGNKLYTF. The CDR3 coding sequence is TGTGCCAGCAGCTTCGTACAGGGTAATAAGCTCTACACCTTC.

This clone occurred once. CDR3 amino acids: CASSYSNRVGTQYF. For the CDR3, the DNA is TGTGCCAGCAGTTACTCAAACAGGGTTGGTACGCAGTATTTT. The V gene is TRBV6-5, the J gene TRBJ2-3, with D maybe TRBD1 (6 bases). V was trimmed by 0 bases and J by 8 bases, leaving 12 bases between them. CDR3 size: 14 residues. Germline lookup yields CDR1 MNHEY and CDR2 SVGAGI.

The chain combines TRBV2 with TRBJ1-1; D is unresolved. Germline V CDR1 and CDR2: SNHLY, FYNNEI. CDR3 size: 14 residues. Between the trimmed V and J ends, which lost 3 bases and 1 base, there was a span of 9 bases. DNA for the CDR3: TGTGCCAGCAGTGAGGTGGGGAGGAACACTGAAGCTTTCTTT. This sequence encodes CASSEVGRNTEAFF.

The chain couples TRBV12-5 to TRBJ2-3, with 9 bases that match TRBD2. The CDR3 runs 15 residues. CDR1 and CDR2 (germline): LGHNT, FRNRAP. The trim removed 1 base at V and 5 bases at J, leaving 4 bases unmatched. CDR3 protein: CASGLERGAKDTQYF. In DNA, the CDR3 is TGTGCTAGTGGTTTGGAGCGGGGGGCTAAAGATACGCAGTATTTT.

V is TRBV30 and J is TRBJ1-2; no clear D. The V and J ends lost 4 bases and 4 bases respectively, with 16 bases between them. Per the germline V gene, CDR1 is GTSNPN and CDR2 is SVGIG (reference sequence). The CDR3 is 14 residues long. The CDR3 DNA is TGTGCCTGGAATCGTCCCGGGCCGAGCTATGGCTACACCTTC. Translated, it gives CAWNRPGPSYGYTF.

The CDR3 here is CSVRDQIGETQYF. The CDR3, as DNA: TGCAGCGTCCGGGACCAAATAGGGGAGACCCAGTACTTC. V gene TRBV29-1 combines with J gene TRBJ2-5; D is tentatively TRBD1 or TRBD2 (5 bases each). CDR1 and CDR2 (germline): SQVTM, ANQGSEA. The CDR3 spans 13 residues. Trimming removed 6 bases from V and 5 bases from J, with 16 bases in between.

The chain recombines TRBV10-1 with TRBJ2-2; D is ambiguous. The CDR3 consists of 11 residues. Germline V CDR1 and CDR2: WNHNN, SYGVQD (reference sequence). V lost 2 bases and J 7 bases, leaving 2 bases between the germline ends. The CDR3, as DNA: TGCGCCAGCAGTGAGGGCGGGGAGCTGTTTTTT. It is translated as CASSEGGELFF.

The CDR3 sequence: CASPQPSGLAGGPGETQYF. The DNA for the CDR3 is TGTGCCAGCCCCCAGCCCTCGGGACTAGCGGGGGGGCCGGGAGAGACCCAGTACTTC. The V gene is TRBV11-3, the J gene TRBJ2-5; 16 nucleotides line up with TRBD2. This CDR3 comprises 19 residues. The V gene's germline CDR1 is SGHNT and CDR2 YENEEA. Trimming cost V 8 bases and J 4 bases; bases outside gene matches: 16.

The chain uses TRBV7-9 and TRBJ1-2, with D uncertain. The V end lost 2 bases, the J end lost 8 bases, and 15 bases lay between the germline ends. Germline CDR1 and CDR2: SEHNR and FQNEAQ (reference sequence). This CDR3 spans 14 amino acids. CDR3 loop: CASSLPEQRRGYTF. CDR3 bases: TGTGCCAGCAGCTTACCCGAACAGAGGAGAGGCTACACCTTC. Based on the CDR3 plus reference TRBV7-9 and TRBJ1-2, the full variable domain is DTGVSQNPRHKITKRGQNVTFRCDPISEHNRLYWYRQTLGQGPEFLTYFQNEAQLEKSRLLSDRFSAERPKGSFSTLEIQRTEQGDSAMYLCASSLPEQRRGYTFGSGTRLTVV.

The chain combines TRBV19 with TRBJ2-7; 7 bases match TRBD1. CDR3 size: 15 residues. With V trimmed by 5 bases and J by 3 bases, 10 bases remained unmatched. Germline V lookup: CDR1 LNHDA, CDR2 SQIVND (reference sequence). CDR3 sequence (DNA): TGTGCCAGTAGTCCCAGGGACAGTTTTCACTACGAGCAGTACTTC. Translation gives CASSPRDSFHYEQYF.

V is TRBV5-1 and J is TRBJ2-1; 10 bases line up with TRBD1. Unmatched junction bases numbered 1, after V lost 2 bases and J lost 2 bases. Germline CDR1 SGHRS, CDR2 YFSETQ. The CDR3 is 15 residues long. This CDR3 reads CASSFDRGPYNEQFF. For the CDR3, the DNA is TGCGCCAGCAGCTTCGACAGGGGGCCCTACAATGAGCAGTTCTTC.